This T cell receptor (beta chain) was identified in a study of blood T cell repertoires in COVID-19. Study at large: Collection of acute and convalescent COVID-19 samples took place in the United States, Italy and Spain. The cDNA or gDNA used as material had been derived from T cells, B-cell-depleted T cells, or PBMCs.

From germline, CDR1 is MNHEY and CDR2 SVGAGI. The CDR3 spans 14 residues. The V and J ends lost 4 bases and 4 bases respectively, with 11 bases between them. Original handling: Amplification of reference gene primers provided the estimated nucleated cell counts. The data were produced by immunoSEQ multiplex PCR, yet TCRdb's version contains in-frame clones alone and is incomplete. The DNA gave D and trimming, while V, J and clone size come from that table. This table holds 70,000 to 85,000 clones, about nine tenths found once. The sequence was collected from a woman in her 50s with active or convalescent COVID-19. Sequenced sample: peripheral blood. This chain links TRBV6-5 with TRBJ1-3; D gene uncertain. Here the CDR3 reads CASSFTRWGNTIYF. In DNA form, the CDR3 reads TGTGCCAGCAGTTTTACGAGATGGGGAAACACCATATATTTT.